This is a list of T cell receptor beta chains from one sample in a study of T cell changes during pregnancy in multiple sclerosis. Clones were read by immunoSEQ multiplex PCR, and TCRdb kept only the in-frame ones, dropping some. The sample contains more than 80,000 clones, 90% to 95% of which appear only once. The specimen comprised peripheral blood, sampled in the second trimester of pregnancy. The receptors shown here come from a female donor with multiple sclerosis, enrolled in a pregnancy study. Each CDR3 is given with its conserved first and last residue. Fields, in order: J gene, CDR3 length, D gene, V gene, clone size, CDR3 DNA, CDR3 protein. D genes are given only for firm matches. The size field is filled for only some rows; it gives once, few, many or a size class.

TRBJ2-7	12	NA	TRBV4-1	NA	TGCGCCAGCAAGGGGGCGGGGTACGAGCAGTACTTC	CASKGAGYEQYF
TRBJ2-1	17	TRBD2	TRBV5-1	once	TGCGCCAGCAGTTCCGGACTAGCGGGGCGTTCCTACAATGAGCAGTTCTTC	CASSSGLAGRSYNEQFF
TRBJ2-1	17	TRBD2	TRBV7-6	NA	TGTGCCAGCAGCTCAAGGACTAGCGGGAGGGCCTACAATGAGCAGTTCTTC	CASSSRTSGRAYNEQFF
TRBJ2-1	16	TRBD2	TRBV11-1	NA	TGTGCCAGCAGCTTAGATAGCGGGAGCTGGTACAATGAGCAGTTCTTC	CASSLDSGSWYNEQFF
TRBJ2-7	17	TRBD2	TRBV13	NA	TGTGCCAGCAGCTTAGGCGGACTAGCGGGGGCCTCCTACGAGCAGTACTTC	CASSLGGLAGASYEQYF
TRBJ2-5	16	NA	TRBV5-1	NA	TGCGCCAGCAGCTTGGGGACATTGGGGAAGCAAGAGACCCAGTACTTC	CASSLGTLGKQETQYF
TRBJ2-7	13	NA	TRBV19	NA	TGTGCCAGTACCCCAACAGGTCTCTACGAGCAGTACTTC	CASTPTGLYEQYF
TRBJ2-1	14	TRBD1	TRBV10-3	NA	TGTGCCATCAAACCGGGACAGGGGAATAATGAGCAGTTCTTC	CAIKPGQGNNEQFF
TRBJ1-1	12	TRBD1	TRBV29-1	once	TGCAGCGTTGAAGATCGGGACAGTGAAGCTTTCTTT	CSVEDRDSEAFF
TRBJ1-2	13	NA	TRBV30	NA	TGTGCCTGGAGTACACAGGGTTATTACGGCTACACCTTC	CAWSTQGYYGYTF
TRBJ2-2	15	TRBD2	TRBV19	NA	TGTGCCAGTAGTCCGGGACTAGCGGGGACCGGGGAGCTGTTTTTT	CASSPGLAGTGELFF
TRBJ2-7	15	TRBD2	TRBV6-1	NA	TGTGCCAGCAGTGAATCCCGACTAGCGGGTTACGAGCAGTACTTC	CASSESRLAGYEQYF
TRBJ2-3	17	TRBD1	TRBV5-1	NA	TGCGCCAGCAGCAAGGACAGGGGGGGGTCGAGCACAGATACGCAGTATTTT	CASSKDRGGSSTDTQYF
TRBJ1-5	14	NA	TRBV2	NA	TGTGCCAGCAGTGAAGCCCCATTCAGAAAGCCCCAGCATTTT	CASSEAPFRKPQHF
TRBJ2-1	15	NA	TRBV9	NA	TGTGCCAGCAGCGTATTAGGGGCCACCCTGAATGAGCAGTTCTTC	CASSVLGATLNEQFF
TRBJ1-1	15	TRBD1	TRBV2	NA	TGTGCCAGCAGTGGGACAGGGCCCTTGAACACTGAAGCTTTCTTT	CASSGTGPLNTEAFF
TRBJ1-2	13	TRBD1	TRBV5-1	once	TGCGCCAGCAGCTACGGGACAGGCTATGGCTACACCTTC	CASSYGTGYGYTF
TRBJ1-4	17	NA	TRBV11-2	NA	TGTGCCAGCAGCTTAGACGGCGGGGTTTTAGATAATGAAAAACTGTTTTTT	CASSLDGGVLDNEKLFF
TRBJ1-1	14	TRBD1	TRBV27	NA	TGTGCCAGCAGTTTAGGACAGGGGACGACTGAAGCTTTCTTT	CASSLGQGTTEAFF
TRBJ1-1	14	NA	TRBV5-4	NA	TGTGCCAGCAGCTCGGAACGGGGGAACACTGAAGCTTTCTTT	CASSSERGNTEAFF
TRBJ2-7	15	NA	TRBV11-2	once	TGTGCCAGCACCTTCCCCACAGGGACCGTTTACGAGCAGTACTTC	CASTFPTGTVYEQYF
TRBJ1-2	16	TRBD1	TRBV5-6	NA	TGTGCCAGCAGCCTCGACAGGGGGCGCGTAGGCTATGGCTACACCTTC	CASSLDRGRVGYGYTF
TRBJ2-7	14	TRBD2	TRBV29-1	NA	TGCAGCGTTGAATCTAGCGGCGCCTCCTACGAGCAGTACTTC	CSVESSGASYEQYF
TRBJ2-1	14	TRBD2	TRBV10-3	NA	TGTGCCATCAGTGACCCTAGCGGCTACAATGAGCAGTTCTTC	CAISDPSGYNEQFF
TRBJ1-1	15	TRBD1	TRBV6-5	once	TGTGCCAGCAGTTACTCGACAGGGGAAAGCACTGAAGCTTTCTTT	CASSYSTGESTEAFF
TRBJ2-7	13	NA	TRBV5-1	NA	TGCGCCAGCAGTTCGGACGGGACCTACGAGCAGTACTTC	CASSSDGTYEQYF
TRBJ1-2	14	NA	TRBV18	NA	TGTGCCAGCTCACCACCGGGGGCTAGCTATGGCTACACCTTC	CASSPPGASYGYTF
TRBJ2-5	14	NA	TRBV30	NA	TGTGCCTGGAGGGGACTGGCCGCCCAAGAGACCCAGTACTTC	CAWRGLAAQETQYF